This passage covers 11 T cell receptor beta chains from one sample sequenced in a study of OX40 agonist ivuxolimab in advanced cancers. Receptors were amplified or captured by the immunoSEQ multiplex PCR assay. The table was pulled from immuneACCESS by TCRdb, which kept in-frame rearrangements only. Such tables lose some clones; where checked, under half of the loss comes from unresolved V genes, and the rest has no known cause. This sample holds around 95,000 clones; roughly 90% were observed only once. The top ten hold under 0.2% of the sample. Sample: CD4+ or CD8+ T cells sorted from blood, taken in a trial of the OX40 agonist ivuxolimab. These receptors were collected from an adult with an advanced solid tumor such as melanoma, head and neck, liver or kidney cancer.

V usage is TRBV30 and J usage is TRBJ1-6; D gene uncertain. Deletions cut 1 base from V and 6 bases from J, with 7 bases between. CDR1 GTSNPN and CDR2 SVGIG come from the germline V gene (reference sequence). There are 13 residues in the CDR3. CDR3 in DNA: TGTGCCTGGAGTGAGGCAGTTAATTCACCCCTCCACTTT. This sequence encodes CAWSEAVNSPLHF.

J is TRBJ2-3 and V is TRBV5-1; D remains ambiguous. The length of the CDR3 is 12 residues. Germline-derived CDR1 and CDR2 are SGHRS and YFSETQ. Deletions cut 0 bases from V and 7 bases from J, with 6 bases between. The CDR3 spells CASSLVHNTQYF. The CDR3 region has the DNA TGCGCCAGCAGCTTGGTTCACAATACGCAGTATTTT.

The CDR3 loop is CASRGQGAETQYF. The DNA for the CDR3 is TGCGCCAGCAGGGGACAGGGGGCCGAGACCCAGTACTTC. The rearrangement joins TRBV5-1 to TRBJ2-5, with TRBD1 matching over 12 bases. The germline V gene encodes CDR1 SGHRS and CDR2 YFSETQ. V dropped 5 bases and J dropped 5; count of bases not matched to a gene: 1. CDR3 length: 13 amino acids.

The sample holds a few counts of this clone. The chain is built from TRBV7-8 and TRBJ2-3; TRBD2 matches at 8 bases. The CDR3 runs 17 residues. The V segment lost 5 bases and the J segment 0 bases; nucleotides outside the gene matches: 10. Germline CDR1 reads SGHVS; CDR2 reads FQNEAQ. The CDR3: CASSPELLAASTDTQYF. The CDR3 bases are TGTGCCAGCAGCCCCGAGCTACTAGCGGCTAGCACAGATACGCAGTATTTT. Looking up the rest from reference TRBV7-8 and TRBJ2-3 gives the full variable domain: GAGVSQSPRYKVAKRGQDVALRCDPISGHVSLFWYQQALGQGPEFLTYFQNEAQLDKSGLPSDRFFAERPEGSVSTLKIQRTQQEDSAVYLCASSPELLAASTDTQYFGPGTRLTVL.

The chain uses TRBV19 and TRBJ2-7, with TRBD1 as a possible D gene (5 bases). The length of the CDR3 is 15 residues. Germline values: CDR1 LNHDA, CDR2 SQIVND (reference sequence). V lost 2 bases and J lost 2, with 13 bases in between. CDR3 in amino acids: CASSIQWTSTYEQYF. DNA for the CDR3: TGTGCCAGTAGTATACAGTGGACATCCACCTACGAGCAGTACTTC.

This chain links TRBV5-1 with TRBJ1-1; D remains unclear. V lost 0 bases to trimming and J lost 5 bases, with 11 bases between them. CDR1 SGHRS and CDR2 YFSETQ come from the germline V gene. The CDR3 is 14 amino acids. The CDR3 DNA follows: TGCGCCAGCAGCTTGGGAGGGTGGCGGACTGAAGCTTTCTTT. It translates to CASSLGGWRTEAFF.

The chain couples TRBV5-1 to TRBJ2-5, with 12 bases aligning to TRBD2. This CDR3 is 16 amino acids long. V trimming: 3 bases; J trimming: 5 bases; junction bases outside the gene matches: 8. Germline loops: CDR1 SGHRS, CDR2 YFSETQ. The CDR3 here is CASSSSGGAVRETQYF. The CDR3 DNA sequence: TGCGCCAGCAGCTCTAGCGGGGGGGCGGTTCGGGAGACCCAGTACTTC. Complete variable domain (other parts from reference TRBV5-1 and TRBJ2-5): KAGVTQTPRYLIKTRGQQVTLSCSPISGHRSVSWYQQTPGQGLQFLFEYFSETQRNKGNFPGRFSGRQFSNSRSEMNVSTLELGDSALYLCASSSSGGAVRETQYFGPGTRLLVL.

The chain combines TRBV27 with TRBJ2-3; D is undetermined. Germline CDR1 reads MNHEY; CDR2 reads SMNVEV (reference sequence). V was shortened by 5 bases and J by 1 base, with 16 bases between the two germline ends. This CDR3 spans 16 amino acids. CDR3 protein: CASSPFSGVGTDTQYF. The CDR3, as DNA: TGTGCCAGCAGTCCCTTTAGTGGGGTCGGCACAGATACGCAGTATTTT.

The rearrangement joins TRBV18 to TRBJ2-5; D may be TRBD1 or TRBD2 (5 bases each). Trimming shortened V by 3 bases and J by 2 bases, and 10 bases separated the two germline ends. This CDR3 contains 14 residues. CDR1 KGHSH and CDR2 LQKENI come from the germline V gene. The CDR3: CASSPGTKQETQYF. The CDR3, as DNA: TGTGCCAGCTCACCCGGGACGAAACAAGAGACCCAGTACTTC.

The gene calls are TRBV6-1 and TRBJ2-7; 8 nucleotides line up with TRBD2. The CDR3 is 16 residues long. V lost 2 bases and J lost 2; bases outside the gene matches: 8. Germline V gene lookup returns CDR1 MNHNS and CDR2 SASEGT. The CDR3 protein is CASSEILAAKPYEQYF. CDR3 in DNA: TGTGCCAGCAGTGAAATACTAGCGGCCAAACCCTACGAGCAGTACTTC.

V gene TRBV27 combines with J gene TRBJ2-1, with 7 positions matching TRBD2. V gave up 3 bases and J gave up 7 bases; unmatched junction bases: 6. This CDR3 has 14 amino acids. Germline V gene sequence: CDR1 MNHEY, CDR2 SMNVEV (reference sequence). The CDR3 is CASSFWRELNEQFF. The CDR3 DNA sequence: TGTGCCAGCAGTTTTTGGCGGGAGCTGAATGAGCAGTTCTTC.